One sample yielded the 13 T cell receptor beta chains listed below, sequenced in a study of neurological immune-mediated disorders. TCRdb redid the calling of the 5' RACE reads with MiXCR, one entry per CDR3 protein. Of more than 45,000 distinct CDR3 sequences in the sample, 4.2% were seen once. The sample consisted of PBMCs. The receptor set was obtained from a man in his fifties with multiple sclerosis.

The genes are TRBV20-1 and TRBJ2-7; weak D call: TRBD2 (6 bases). This CDR3 is 14 amino acids long. Germline lookup yields CDR1 DFQATT and CDR2 SNEGSKA (reference sequence). Trimming left V 1 base short and J 1 base short, with 11 bases between. The CDR3 nucleotides read TGCAGTGCTAGAGGACTAGACCTTTCCTACGAGCAGTACTTC. Translating it yields CSARGLDLSYEQYF.

This clonotype was seen at least ten times. This rearrangement joins TRBV4-1 to TRBJ1-4; a weak D match, TRBD1 (5 bases). Germline V gives CDR1 MGHRA, CDR2 YSYEKL. The V end was cut by 2 bases, the J end by 5 bases, with 9 bases between. The CDR3 totals 14 residues. The DNA for the CDR3 is TGCGCCAGCAGCCAACCGGGGGTGAATGAAAAACTGTTTTTT. Protein product: CASSQPGVNEKLFF.

This clonotype was picked up many times. The V and J genes are TRBV20-1 and TRBJ2-7; D is uncertain. The CDR3 runs 12 residues. Looked up from germline, CDR1 is DFQATT and CDR2 is SNEGSKA (reference sequence). V dropped 0 bases and J dropped 4 bases, with 7 bases sitting between them. The CDR3 DNA reads TGCAGTGCTAGAGATTCCGTATACGAGCAGTACTTC. It yields the protein CSARDSVYEQYF.

Ten or more counts support this clonotype. V gene TRBV5-5 combines with J gene TRBJ2-7; D gene ambiguous. Germline V gene sequence: CDR1 SGHKS, CDR2 YYEKEE (reference sequence). The CDR3 loop spans 13 amino acids. V lost 0 bases and J lost 6, with 10 bases in between. The CDR3 nucleotides read TGTGCCAGCAGCTTGGTGGCAGGAAGCGAGCAGTACTTC. Its translation: CASSLVAGSEQYF.

This clonotype appeared many times. The rearrangement joins TRBV5-1 to TRBJ1-1, with TRBD1 matching over 12 bases. Per the germline V gene, CDR1 is SGHRS and CDR2 is YFSETQ. This CDR3 comprises 16 residues. V was pared by 3 bases and J by 3 bases, with 6 bases of the junction left unmatched. The CDR3 region has the DNA TGCGCCAGCAGCTCACTAGGGACAGGGGGCTACACTGAAGCTTTCTTT. Protein sequence: CASSSLGTGGYTEAFF.

This clonotype has a count of ten or more. The rearrangement joins TRBV6-4 to TRBJ2-1; TRBD2 aligns across 10 bases. The V segment lost 4 bases and the J segment 0 bases; nucleotides outside the gene matches: 0. The V gene's germline CDR1 is MRHNA and CDR2 SNTAGT. This CDR3 comprises 15 residues. CDR3 sequence reads: CASSASGGSYNEQFF. The CDR3 DNA follows: TGTGCCAGCAGTGCTAGCGGGGGCTCCTACAATGAGCAGTTCTTC.

The V gene is TRBV6-1, the J gene TRBJ2-3; 12 nucleotides line up with TRBD2. Germline loops: CDR1 MNHNS, CDR2 SASEGT. This CDR3 has 15 amino acids. V dropped 3 bases and J dropped 4; count of bases not matched to a gene: 2. The CDR3 DNA sequence: TGTGCCAGCAGTGACAGACTAGCGGGAGCAGATACGCAGTATTTT. Amino acids: CASSDRLAGADTQYF.

This clonotype appeared many times. The chain uses TRBV7-9 and TRBJ2-3, with D perhaps being TRBD1 or TRBD2 (6 bases each). V was cut by 5 bases and J by 3 bases, with 21 bases left in between. CDR1 and CDR2 (germline): SEHNR, FQNEAQ (reference sequence). The CDR3 contains 17 residues. The CDR3, as DNA: TGTGCCAGCAGCCCCCGAGAGAGAGGGGGGTTGACAGATACGCAGTATTTT. Protein: CASSPRERGGLTDTQYF. Full variable domain (missing parts from reference TRBV7-9 and TRBJ2-3): DTGVSQNPRHKITKRGQNVTFRCDPISEHNRLYWYRQTLGQGPEFLTYFQNEAQLEKSRLLSDRFSAERPKGSFSTLEIQRTEQGDSAMYLCASSPRERGGLTDTQYFGPGTRLTVL.

This clonotype showed up many times. V and J are TRBV6-5 and TRBJ2-3, with D unclear. CDR3 length: 15 amino acids. CDR1 MNHEY and CDR2 SVGAGI come from the germline V gene. V was trimmed by 2 bases and J by 0 bases, leaving 9 bases between them. CDR3 in amino acids: CASSYTKASTDTQYF. The CDR3 bases are TGTGCCAGCAGTTACACCAAGGCTAGCACAGATACGCAGTATTTT.

In this sample, this clonotype turned up many times. V and J are TRBV12-3 or TRBV12-4 and TRBJ1-2, with D uncertain. Trimming removed 4 bases at V and 5 bases at J, with 11 bases between. This CDR3 contains 13 residues. As DNA, the CDR3 is TGTGCCAGCAGTTCTCTCCGAGGGTATGGCTACACCTTC. The encoded protein is CASSSLRGYGYTF.

This clonotype was detected ten times or more. The chain uses TRBV4-1 and TRBJ2-3, with 7 bases aligning to TRBD1. Losses at the gene ends were 5 bases for V and 2 bases for J; bases not matched to a gene: 10. The CDR3 is 16 residues long. Germline assignment: CDR1 MGHRA and CDR2 YSYEKL. For the CDR3, the DNA is TGCGCCAGCAGCTACCAGGGGGTGGGGAACACAGATACGCAGTATTTT. Translating it yields CASSYQGVGNTDTQYF.

This clonotype has a count of ten or more. The genes are TRBV6-4 and TRBJ2-2; 10 bases fit TRBD2. V lost 5 bases to trimming and J lost 3 bases; unmatched junction nucleotides: 0. The germline gives CDR1 MRHNA, CDR2 SNTAGT. The CDR3 runs to 14 residues. In DNA form, the CDR3 reads TGTGCCAGCAGTAGCGGGAGGGACACCGGGGAGCTGTTTTTT. It yields the protein CASSSGRDTGELFF.

In its sample, this clonotype was seen many times. The genes are TRBV27 and TRBJ1-5; 10 bases agree with TRBD1. The junction had 6 bases not matched to a gene; V was cut back by 8 bases and J by 2 bases. CDR1 and CDR2 from the germline V gene are MNHEY and SMNVEV (reference sequence). The CDR3 runs 15 residues. This CDR3 reads CASGNGTGGNQPQHF. The DNA of the CDR3 is TGTGCCAGCGGGAACGGGACAGGGGGCAATCAGCCCCAGCATTTT.